Given below is one T cell receptor beta chain in context. Its matching antigen is unknown. The sample belongs to a study of radiotherapy plus CTLA-4 blockade in lung cancer. Germline loops: CDR1 SGHAT, CDR2 FQNNGV. Trimming took 6 bases from V and 3 from J, leaving 12 bases between them. There are 13 residues in the CDR3. Study-level results: Blood TCR clones of tumor origin expanded after radiotherapy plus ipilimumab.

Using immunoSEQ multiplex PCR, the repertoire was profiled, and TCRdb retains in-frame clones only, with some absent. The table shows some 60,000 clones, with over 75% occurring only once. People whose metastatic non-small-cell lung cancer was chemo-refractory got focal radiation along with CTLA-4 blockade by ipilimumab. Sequenced here: peripheral blood, sampled from a patient treated with radiotherapy plus ipilimumab. This chain joins TRBV11-2 and TRBJ2-7; no clear D. This clonotype originated in a human donor with non-small cell lung cancer who had a complete response to radiotherapy plus ipilimumab. The CDR3 is CASSPNIIYEQYF. CDR3 DNA: TGTGCCAGCAGTCCAAACATAATCTACGAGCAGTACTTC.